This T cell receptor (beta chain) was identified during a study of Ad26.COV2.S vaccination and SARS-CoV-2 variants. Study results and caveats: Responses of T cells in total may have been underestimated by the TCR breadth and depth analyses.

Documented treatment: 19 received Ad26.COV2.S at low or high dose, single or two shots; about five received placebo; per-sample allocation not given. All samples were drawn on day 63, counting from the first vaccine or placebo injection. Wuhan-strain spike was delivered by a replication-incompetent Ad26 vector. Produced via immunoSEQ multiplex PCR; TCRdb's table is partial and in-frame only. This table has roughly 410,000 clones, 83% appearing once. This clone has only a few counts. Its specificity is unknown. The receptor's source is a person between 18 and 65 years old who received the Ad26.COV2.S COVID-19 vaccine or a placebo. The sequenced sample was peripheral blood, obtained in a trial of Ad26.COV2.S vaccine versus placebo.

CDR3 in amino acids: CSVDQGWDEQFF. The CDR3 region has the DNA TGCAGCGTTGATCAGGGGTGGGATGAGCAGTTCTTC. The chain has TRBV29-1 and TRBJ2-1; TRBD1 is a possible D gene (6 bases). The CDR3 loop spans 12 amino acids. Germline V gene lookup returns CDR1 SQVTM and CDR2 ANQGSEA. V gave up 3 bases and J gave up 8 bases, with 11 bases separating them.